The subject of this entry is one T cell receptor (beta chain). The antigen is undetermined. The data belong to a study of blood T cells in healthy people across ages. Study-wide findings and caveats: Long-lived donors carried more naive CD4+ cells and greater diversity than aged donors.

Germline values: CDR1 WNHNN, CDR2 SYGVQD (reference sequence). The CDR3 spans 14 residues. Deletions cut 4 bases from V and 5 bases from J, with 9 bases between. The second PCR ran about 6 to 12 cycles with a sample-barcoded 5' primer and J-beta primers. Each CDR3 protein is one row after TCRdb ran MiXCR on the 5' RACE reads. The sample has hundreds of thousands of distinct CDR3 sequences, about 53% seen once. The TCR originated in a man in his 60s in good health. The specimen sequenced was blood. V usage is TRBV10-1 and J usage is TRBJ1-6; D remains unclear. CDR3 sequence (DNA): TGCGCCAGCAGTGCCAATTCGGATAATTCACCCCTCCACTTT. It codes for CASSANSDNSPLHF.